These 13 T cell receptor beta chains were sequenced from one sample in a study of blood T cell repertoires in COVID-19. Sequenced by immunoSEQ multiplex PCR; TCRdb stores in-frame clones only, minus some. The sample has roughly 49,000 clones; 90% are singletons. Sequenced input: peripheral blood. These receptor sequences come from an elderly woman with acute or convalescent COVID-19.

The chain has TRBV28 and TRBJ1-5, with D perhaps matching TRBD1 (5 bases). The V end was cut by 6 bases, the J end by 2 bases, with 14 bases between. Per germline, CDR1 MDHEN and CDR2 SYDVKM. The CDR3 loop spans 15 amino acids. The CDR3 DNA reads TGTGCCAGCAGCTCGGACACACGGGGCAATCAGCCCCAGCATTTT. The encoded protein is CASSSDTRGNQPQHF.

J is TRBJ2-7 and V is TRBV5-1; D remains ambiguous. V was shortened by 5 bases and J by 5 bases, with 14 bases between the two germline ends. The CDR3 has 13 amino acids. Germline CDR1 reads SGHRS; CDR2 reads YFSETQ. The CDR3 DNA sequence: TGCGCCAGCAGTATTCCCCCTTCCCACGAGCAGTACTTC. Translation gives CASSIPPSHEQYF.

The chain joins TRBV2 to TRBJ1-4; TRBD1 matches at 8 bases. The ends lost 4 bases at V and 8 bases at J; junction bases unmatched: 9. CDR1 is SNHLY, CDR2 FYNNEI, per germline. CDR3 length equals 15 residues. The CDR3 DNA sequence: TGTGCCAGCAGTGGCACCGGGACAGGCATCGAAAAACTGTTTTTT. It translates to CASSGTGTGIEKLFF. Full variable domain (remainder filled in from reference TRBV2 and TRBJ1-4): EPEVTQTPSHQVTQMGQEVILRCVPISNHLYFYWYRQILGQKVEFLVSFYNNEISEKSEIFDDQFSVERPDGSNFTLKIRSTKLEDSAMYFCASSGTGTGIEKLFFGSGTQLSVL.

The rearrangement joins TRBV19 to TRBJ2-4; 13 nucleotides match TRBD2. Germline V CDR1 and CDR2: LNHDA, SQIVND (reference sequence). This CDR3 is 19 amino acids long. Trimming at V came to 10 bases and at J to 1 base, leaving 16 bases not matched to a gene. CDR3 nucleotides: TGTGCCACCACGGAGGTAGGACTAGCGGGAGCCGGGGCCAAAAACATTCAGTACTTC. It is translated as CATTEVGLAGAGAKNIQYF.

This chain uses TRBV2 with TRBJ2-7; D might be TRBD1 (5 bases). Per germline, CDR1 SNHLY and CDR2 FYNNEI. V was clipped by 3 bases and J by 2 bases, with 11 bases between them. The length of the CDR3 is 14 residues. This CDR3 reads CASSDQGATYEQYF. The CDR3 DNA reads TGTGCCAGCAGTGATCAAGGGGCTACCTACGAGCAGTACTTC.

The rearrangement uses TRBV11-2 and TRBJ2-1; 8 bases are shared with TRBD1. Trimming took 0 bases from V and 8 from J; bases not matched to a gene: 9. Looked up from germline, CDR1 is SGHAT and CDR2 is FQNNGV. CDR3 length: 16 amino acids. CDR3 sequence: CASSLDTGTGWHEQFF. The DNA of the CDR3 is TGTGCCAGCAGCTTAGATACAGGGACAGGTTGGCATGAGCAGTTCTTC.

The V call is TRBV27, the J call TRBJ2-2; TRBD2 aligns across 13 bases. The CDR3 covers 17 residues. Germline V gene data show CDR1 as MNHEY and CDR2 as SMNVEV (reference sequence). V gave up 5 bases and J gave up 1 base; unmatched junction bases: 4. The CDR3 DNA reads TGTGCCAGCAGTCCTCGACTAGCGGGAGGGAACACCGGGGAGCTGTTTTTT. It encodes CASSPRLAGGNTGELFF.

The CDR3 DNA reads as TGTGCCACCAGCAGGGGGAGCGGGAGGGCCGACAATGAGCAGTTCTTC. This gives the protein CATSRGSGRADNEQFF. This chain joins TRBV15 and TRBJ2-1; 10 nucleotides match TRBD2. After removal of 3 bases from V and 5 bases from J, the junction contained 7 bases not matched to a gene. Germline V CDR1 and CDR2: LNHNV, YYDKDF (reference sequence). CDR3 length: 16 amino acids.

The CDR3 is CASSPLALDYEQYF. For the CDR3, the DNA is TGTGCCAGCAGCCCTCTAGCGCTGGACTACGAGCAGTACTTC. The rearrangement joins TRBV7-9 to TRBJ2-7, with D possibly matching TRBD2 (6 bases). The V and J ends lost 5 bases and 3 bases respectively, with 14 bases between them. Germline V gives CDR1 SEHNR, CDR2 FQNEAQ (reference sequence). This CDR3 comprises 14 residues. Full variable domain (remainder filled in from reference TRBV7-9 and TRBJ2-7): DTGVSQNPRHKITKRGQNVTFRCDPISEHNRLYWYRQTLGQGPEFLTYFQNEAQLEKSRLLSDRFSAERPKGSFSTLEIQRTEQGDSAMYLCASSPLALDYEQYFGPGTRLTVT.

The genes are TRBV11-3 and TRBJ2-1; D is perhaps TRBD1 (6 bases). Trimming cost V 5 bases and J 6 bases, with 23 bases left between them. CDR1 is SGHNT, CDR2 YENEEA, per germline. The CDR3 covers 17 residues. CDR3 DNA: TGTGCCAGCAGCAAAGCCCACAGGGCTCCCCCGAGCAATGAGCAGTTCTTC. This sequence encodes CASSKAHRAPPSNEQFF.

The chain couples TRBV6-2 or TRBV6-3 to TRBJ1-4; D may be TRBD1 (6 bases). The CDR3 runs 14 residues. The V and J ends lost 4 bases and 6 bases respectively, with 12 bases between them. Germline assignment: CDR1 MNHEY and CDR2 SVGEGT. The CDR3 sequence: CASSSRTADEKLFF. CDR3 DNA: TGTGCCAGCAGTTCCCGGACAGCCGATGAAAAACTGTTTTTT.

The chain couples TRBV7-9 to TRBJ2-3; TRBD1 might be the D (5 bases). Germline lookup yields CDR1 SEHNR and CDR2 FQNEAQ (reference sequence). V was trimmed by 6 bases and J by 0 bases, leaving 16 bases between them. The CDR3 totals 16 residues. CDR3 amino acids: CASRRSTDTSTDTQYF. CDR3 coding DNA: TGTGCCAGCAGAAGGTCGACAGACACTAGCACAGATACGCAGTATTTT.

The CDR3 region has the DNA TGTGCCAGTACAGGGTTGGGTCAGCCCCAGCATTTT. As protein: CASTGLGQPQHF. The chain links TRBV28 to TRBJ1-5; a possible D gene is TRBD1 (6 bases). In germline, CDR1 is MDHEN, CDR2 SYDVKM. The germline V and J ends were trimmed by 9 bases and 6 bases, with 12 bases remaining between them. The length of the CDR3 is 12 residues.